Presented here are 18 T cell receptor beta chains from one specimen sequenced in a study of cytomegalovirus exposure and HLA in healthy donors. Only in-frame clones appear in the TCRdb table, and some are missing; sequencing was by immunoSEQ multiplex PCR. The sample shows 100,000 to 150,000 clones, roughly 86% of them seen only once. Sequencing was done on a sample of PBMCs. These receptors were taken from a man in his thirties or forties in good health and CMV-seronegative.

This rearrangement joins TRBV7-2 to TRBJ2-3; 9 bases line up with TRBD2. The CDR3 spans 15 residues. With V trimmed by 5 bases and J by 3 bases, 6 bases remained unmatched. CDR1 SGHTA and CDR2 FQGNSA come from the germline V gene. The CDR3 sequence: CASSPERGATDTQYF. In DNA form, the CDR3 reads TGTGCCAGCAGCCCCGAGCGGGGGGCGACAGATACGCAGTATTTT. The entire variable domain, with the rest obtained from reference TRBV7-2 and TRBJ2-3, is as follows: GAGVSQSPSNKVTEKGKDVELRCDPISGHTALYWYRQSLGQGLEFLIYFQGNSAPDKSGLPSDRFSAERTGGSVSTLTIQRTQQEDSAVYLCASSPERGATDTQYFGPGTRLTVL.

The gene calls are TRBV16 and TRBJ2-1, with 13 bases lining up with TRBD2. V trimming: 4 bases; J trimming: 7 bases; junction bases outside the gene matches: 10. Germline CDR1 and CDR2: KGHSY and FQNENV. CDR3 size: 17 residues. CDR3 sequence (DNA): TGTGCCAGCAGCCCGCCAGGACTAGCGGGGGTCTTTAATGAGCAGTTCTTC. Protein sequence: CASSPPGLAGVFNEQFF.

This clone was recorded once. The gene calls are TRBV11-1 and TRBJ2-5, with D tentatively TRBD2 (6 bases). The CDR3 is 14 residues long. The ends were cut back, 9 bases at V and 1 base at J, with 15 bases in the middle. Germline CDR1 SGHAT, CDR2 FQDESV (reference sequence). CDR3 loop: CASHSEGPQETQYF. CDR3 nucleotide sequence: TGTGCCAGTCACTCGGAGGGGCCCCAAGAGACCCAGTACTTC.

The chain employs TRBV6-6 and TRBJ2-3; possibly TRBD2 for D (5 bases). The length of the CDR3 is 14 residues. V dropped 10 bases and J dropped 0 bases, with 14 bases sitting between them. Germline CDR1 MNHNY, CDR2 SVGAGI (reference sequence). The CDR3 loop is CATSRGPSTDTQYF. The CDR3 DNA reads TGTGCCACCTCACGAGGGCCTAGCACAGATACGCAGTATTTT.

This clone occurred once. This chain connects TRBV27 to TRBJ1-6; TRBD1 agrees at 7 bases. The CDR3 has 14 amino acids. After removal of 6 bases from V and 9 bases from J, the junction contained 8 bases not matched to a gene. Germline CDR1 is MNHEY and CDR2 is SMNVEV (reference sequence). The CDR3 here is CASSPGTDPSPLHF. Here the CDR3 DNA reads TGTGCCAGCAGCCCAGGGACAGACCCTTCACCCCTCCACTTT.

The count of this clone is one. The rearrangement uses TRBV7-8 and TRBJ1-6, with D perhaps TRBD1 (5 bases). Germline V gene data show CDR1 as SGHVS and CDR2 as FQNEAQ. The CDR3 has 14 residues. The V end lost 5 bases, the J end lost 6 bases, and 11 bases lay between the germline ends. The CDR3, as DNA: TGTGCCAGCAGCCCTGACAGACTTAATTCACCCCTCCACTTT. This sequence encodes CASSPDRLNSPLHF. Based on the CDR3 plus reference TRBV7-8 and TRBJ1-6, the full variable domain is GAGVSQSPRYKVAKRGQDVALRCDPISGHVSLFWYQQALGQGPEFLTYFQNEAQLDKSGLPSDRFFAERPEGSVSTLKIQRTQQEDSAVYLCASSPDRLNSPLHFGNGTRLTVT.

The V and J genes are TRBV15 and TRBJ2-7, with TRBD1 identical over 7 bases. Germline CDR1 and CDR2: LNHNV and YYDKDF (reference sequence). V dropped 4 bases and J dropped 5; count of bases not matched to a gene: 11. There are 15 residues in the CDR3. CDR3 residues: CATSTSKQGWDEQYF. Here the CDR3 DNA reads TGTGCCACCAGCACCTCAAAACAGGGGTGGGACGAGCAGTACTTC.

This chain links TRBV7-3 with TRBJ1-2; D might be TRBD1 (6 bases). The V gene lost 5 bases and the J gene lost 2 bases, with 9 bases spanning the gap. This CDR3 spans 13 amino acids. Germline V CDR1 and CDR2: SGHTA, FQGTGA. The CDR3 is CASSPTGNYGYTF. The CDR3, as DNA: TGTGCCAGCAGCCCGACAGGAAACTATGGCTACACCTTC.

The CDR3 region has the DNA TGTGCCAGCAGCTTGCAAGGGGCAACAGATACGCAGTATTTT. This encodes CASSLQGATDTQYF. The rearrangement links TRBV5-4 to TRBJ2-3, with D possibly matching TRBD1 (5 bases). The CDR3 contains 14 residues. Trimming left V 1 base short and J 3 bases short, with 9 bases between. CDR1 is SGHNT and CDR2 is YYREEE in the germline V gene (reference sequence).

The chain uses TRBV19 and TRBJ2-1; TRBD2 matches 12 bases. The length of the CDR3 is 15 residues. Losses at the gene ends were 7 bases for V and 9 bases for J; bases not matched to a gene: 10. Looked up from germline, CDR1 is LNHDA and CDR2 is SQIVND (reference sequence). The CDR3 nucleotides are TGTGCCAGTACCAGAGGACTAGCGGGGTCGGTTGAGCAGTTCTTC. Translated: CASTRGLAGSVEQFF.

This clone was detected once. This chain connects TRBV7-8 to TRBJ1-6, with 8 bases that match TRBD1. The CDR3 sequence is 15 residues long. With 8 bases clipped from V and 11 bases from J, the junction kept 14 bases outside the gene matches. Germline V lookup: CDR1 SGHVS, CDR2 FQNEAQ. The CDR3 DNA reads as TGTGCCAGCTCGAACCGACAGGGGAGAAACCCACCCCTCCACTTT. This encodes CASSNRQGRNPPLHF. The entire variable domain, with the rest obtained from reference TRBV7-8 and TRBJ1-6, is as follows: GAGVSQSPRYKVAKRGQDVALRCDPISGHVSLFWYQQALGQGPEFLTYFQNEAQLDKSGLPSDRFFAERPEGSVSTLKIQRTQQEDSAVYLCASSNRQGRNPPLHFGNGTRLTVT.

The chain uses TRBV9 and TRBJ2-5; D possibly corresponds to TRBD2 (5 bases). CDR1 SGDLS and CDR2 YYNGEE come from the germline V gene. The CDR3 is 16 residues long. Between the trimmed V and J ends, which lost 0 bases and 5 bases, there was a span of 17 bases. CDR3 nucleotides: TGTGCCAGCAGCGTAGGGATTAGCGACACGCGGGAGACCCAGTACTTC. Translation gives CASSVGISDTRETQYF.

The chain combines TRBV2 with TRBJ1-1, with 7 nucleotides matching TRBD1. With 0 bases clipped from V and 11 bases from J, the junction kept 6 bases outside the gene matches. The CDR3 length is 13 residues. The germline V gene has CDR1 SNHLY and CDR2 FYNNEI. CDR3 in amino acids: CASSEARQGHAFF. Written as DNA, the CDR3 is TGTGCCAGCAGTGAAGCAAGACAGGGTCACGCTTTCTTT.

The chain links TRBV7-9 to TRBJ1-5; TRBD1 matches 9 bases. The CDR3 is 17 amino acids. Germline CDR1 and CDR2: SEHNR and FQNEAQ (reference sequence). After removal of 6 bases from V and 6 bases from J, the junction contained 15 bases not matched to a gene. The CDR3 region has the DNA TGTGCCAGCAGTCTCGGAAGCCGGGACAGGGAGGGTCAGCCCCAGCATTTT. It codes for CASSLGSRDREGQPQHF.

The chain employs TRBV6-5 and TRBJ2-1, with TRBD1 matching 7 bases. This CDR3 is built from 14 residues. Germline V gene sequence: CDR1 MNHEY, CDR2 SVGAGI. With V trimmed by 10 bases and J by 3 bases, 9 bases remained unmatched. CDR3 protein: CATHRDRVYNEQFF. CDR3 bases: TGTGCCACCCACCGGGACAGAGTCTACAATGAGCAGTTCTTC.

This sequence joins TRBV7-8 and TRBJ2-2, with a tentative D call TRBD2 (5 bases). Trimming took off 5 bases at V and 1 base at J, with 11 bases between the two ends. CDR1 and CDR2 from the germline V gene are SGHVS and FQNEAQ. CDR3 length equals 15 residues. CDR3 region: CASSARGRNTGELFF. The DNA of the CDR3 is TGTGCCAGCAGCGCCCGGGGAAGGAACACCGGGGAGCTGTTTTTT.

The CDR3 DNA is TGTGCCAGCAGCTTACAGGGAAGAGTTGAAAAACTGTTTTTT. Amino acids: CASSLQGRVEKLFF. The chain is built from TRBV7-9 and TRBJ1-4; D might be TRBD1 (5 bases). Germline CDR1 and CDR2: SEHNR and FQNEAQ (reference sequence). The V end was cut by 2 bases, the J end by 7 bases, with 11 bases between. CDR3 length equals 14 residues.

The sample holds a few counts of this clone. The V gene is TRBV7-3, the J gene TRBJ1-6; no reliable D call. The V end lost 5 bases, the J end lost 8 bases, and 10 bases lay between the germline ends. The CDR3 loop spans 13 amino acids. CDR1 and CDR2 (germline): SGHTA, FQGTGA. CDR3 sequence (DNA): TGTGCCAGCAGCCCAGAGAGGGATTCACCCCTCCACTTT. Its translation is CASSPERDSPLHF.